A selection of T cell receptor beta chains follows, all from one sample in a study of blood T cell repertoires in COVID-19. Profiling relied on immunoSEQ multiplex PCR, and the TCRdb table lists in-frame clones only, not all of them. The table shows roughly 150,000 clones, with less than 80% occurring only once. Sequencing was performed on PBMCs or T cells enriched from blood (not recorded which). The source of these receptors is a woman aged 70 to 79 in a cohort exposed to, infected with or recovered from COVID-19 (not recorded which). Each CDR3 is given with its conserved first and last residue. The order of the fields is J gene, V gene, CDR3 protein.

J: TRBJ1-1
V: TRBV11-3
CDR3: CASSQFRGTEAFF

J: TRBJ2-3
V: TRBV7-9
CDR3: CASSLGAPDTQYF

J: TRBJ1-2
V: TRBV28
CDR3: CASTHRGRGNYGYTF

J: TRBJ2-5
V: TRBV16
CDR3: CASSLTRETQYF

J: TRBJ1-2
V: TRBV18
CDR3: CASSPPTGYGYTF

J: TRBJ2-3
V: TRBV5-4
CDR3: CASSLGTSGSTDTQYF

J: TRBJ2-3
V: TRBV12-3/TRBV12-4
CDR3: CASRPNPTDTQYF

J: TRBJ2-1
V: TRBV21-1
CDR3: CASSKNNRGPRGNYYNEQFF

J: TRBJ2-2
V: TRBV5-1
CDR3: CASSLVPTNTGELFF

J: TRBJ1-6
V: TRBV19
CDR3: CASSLQGADSPLHF

J: TRBJ1-1
V: TRBV19
CDR3: CASSTLREDKGLWTEAFF

J: TRBJ1-1
V: TRBV10-3
CDR3: CAISGHQNTEAFF

J: TRBJ2-7
V: TRBV18
CDR3: CASSPLSGPYEQYF

J: TRBJ1-2
V: TRBV20-1
CDR3: CSVGSYGYTF

J: TRBJ2-6
V: TRBV2
CDR3: CASRRALSSGANVLTF

J: TRBJ2-5
V: TRBV10-3
CDR3: CAISGRGQETQYF

J: TRBJ2-7
V: TRBV9
CDR3: CASSPGGTRHYEQYF

J: TRBJ2-1
V: TRBV5-1
CDR3: CASSQTGAHDEQFF

J: TRBJ2-3
V: TRBV18
CDR3: CASSRVGLSTDTQYF

J: TRBJ1-6
V: TRBV14
CDR3: CASSQTVYNSPLHF

J: TRBJ2-3
V: TRBV9
CDR3: CASSVLAGADTQYF

J: TRBJ1-4
V: TRBV5-8
CDR3: CASSGALPGEKLFF

J: TRBJ1-2
V: TRBV28
CDR3: CASSLSGGAVGYTF

J: TRBJ2-1
V: TRBV3-1/TRBV3-2
CDR3: CASSQTGVYNEQFF

J: TRBJ2-1
V: TRBV7-3
CDR3: CASSLEGQGAQSSYNEQFF

J: TRBJ1-5
V: TRBV20-1
CDR3: CSASDGGLAIDNQPQHF

J: TRBJ2-3
V: TRBV11-2
CDR3: CASSPGGRESDTQYF

J: TRBJ1-2
V: TRBV3-1/TRBV3-2
CDR3: CASSQNRQGGYTF

J: TRBJ1-4
V: TRBV5-1
CDR3: CASSLDRASATNEKLFF

J: TRBJ1-4
V: TRBV18
CDR3: CASSPDRGLEKLFF

J: TRBJ1-4
V: TRBV19
CDR3: CASGQGATNEKLFF

J: TRBJ1-1
V: TRBV19
CDR3: CASSIGTGRTEAFF

J: TRBJ2-1
V: TRBV7-3
CDR3: CASSQDSYNEQFF

J: TRBJ2-7
V: TRBV18
CDR3: CASSLTGRGSGSSYEQYF

J: TRBJ2-7
V: TRBV28
CDR3: CASKREGGEYSYEQYF

J: TRBJ2-7
V: TRBV5-4
CDR3: CASSKQGAVEQYF

J: TRBJ2-1
V: TRBV2
CDR3: CASSALSGTYNEQFF

J: TRBJ2-3
V: TRBV3-1/TRBV3-2
CDR3: CASSQGSSDGTDTQYF

J: TRBJ2-3
V: TRBV9
CDR3: CASSVEGTGGTDTQYF

J: TRBJ1-2
V: TRBV6-6
CDR3: CASSYSRGGYTF

J: TRBJ1-5
V: TRBV28
CDR3: CASTLRQGIQPQHF

J: TRBJ2-7
V: TRBV7-8
CDR3: CASSLQFDGEQYF

J: TRBJ2-7
V: TRBV28
CDR3: CASSLLTTGAYEQYF

J: TRBJ2-5
V: TRBV30
CDR3: CAWSAGGETQYF

J: TRBJ2-5
V: TRBV9
CDR3: CASSEGGRETQYF